This TCR beta chain was identified during a study of blood T cell repertoires in COVID-19. Authors' processing steps: Nucleated cell counts were estimated from reference gene primer amplification. The method was immunoSEQ multiplex PCR; TCRdb's version includes in-frame clones alone and lacks a portion of them. V and J calls plus clone size are reproduced from that table; the DNA served to infer D and trimming. The data show 400,000 to 450,000 clones, with 70% to 90% seen just once and approximately 1.5% held by the top ten. Per germline, CDR1 LGHNT and CDR2 FRNRAP. J lost 1 base, V lost 7 bases, and 10 bases had no gene match. The CDR3 covers 16 residues.

The genes are TRBV12-5 and TRBJ1-2, with TRBD1 matching 9 bases. The sample comprised peripheral blood. The source of this sequence is a woman in her thirties or forties with COVID-19, enrolled during active disease. CDR3 sequence: CASARGQGRLNYGYTF. In DNA, the CDR3 is TGTGCTAGTGCCCGAGGACAGGGGCGACTTAACTATGGCTACACCTTC.